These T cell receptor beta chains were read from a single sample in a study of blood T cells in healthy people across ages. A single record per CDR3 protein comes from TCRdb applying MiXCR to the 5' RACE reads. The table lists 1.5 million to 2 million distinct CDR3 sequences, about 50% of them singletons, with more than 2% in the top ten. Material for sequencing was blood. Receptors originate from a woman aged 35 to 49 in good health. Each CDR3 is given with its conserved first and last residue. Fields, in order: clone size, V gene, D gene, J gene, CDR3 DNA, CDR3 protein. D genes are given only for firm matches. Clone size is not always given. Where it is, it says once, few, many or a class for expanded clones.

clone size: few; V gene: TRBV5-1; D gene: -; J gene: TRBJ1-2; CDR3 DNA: TGCGCCAGCCGAACCACCGGAATTAACTATGGCTACACCTTC; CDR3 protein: CASRTTGINYGYTF
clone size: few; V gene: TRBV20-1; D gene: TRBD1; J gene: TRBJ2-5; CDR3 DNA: TGCAGTGCCCCGGGACAGGGTATGAGCGAGACCCAGTACTTC; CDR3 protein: CSAPGQGMSETQYF
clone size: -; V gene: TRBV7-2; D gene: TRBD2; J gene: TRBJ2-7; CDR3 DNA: TGTGCCAGCAGCCCGGGACTATTCTTAGCCTACGAGCAGTACTTC; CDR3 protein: CASSPGLFLAYEQYF
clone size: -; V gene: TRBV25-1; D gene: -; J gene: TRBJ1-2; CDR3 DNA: TGTGCCAGCAGTGTGGAATACCCTATTATTGATGGCTACACCTTC; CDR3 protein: CASSVEYPIIDGYTF
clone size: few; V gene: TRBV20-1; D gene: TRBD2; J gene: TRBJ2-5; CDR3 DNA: TGCAGTGCCATACTAGCGGGGGCCCTACAAGAGACCCAGTACTTC; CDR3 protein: CSAILAGALQETQYF
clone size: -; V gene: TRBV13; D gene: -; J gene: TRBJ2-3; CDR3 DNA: TGTGCCGGCAGCGCCACGCCGGGACTGGCCAAGACAGATACGCAGTATTTT; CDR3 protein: CAGSATPGLAKTDTQYF
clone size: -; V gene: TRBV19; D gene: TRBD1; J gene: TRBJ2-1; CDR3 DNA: TGTGCCAGTAGTATAGAAAGTAGAGGGACAGGGGGTCATGAGCAGTTCTTC; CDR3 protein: CASSIESRGTGGHEQFF
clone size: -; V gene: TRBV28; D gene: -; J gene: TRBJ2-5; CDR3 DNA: TGTGCCAGCACCTCTGGAGGGTTTGGGGAGACCCAGTACTTC; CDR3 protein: CASTSGGFGETQYF
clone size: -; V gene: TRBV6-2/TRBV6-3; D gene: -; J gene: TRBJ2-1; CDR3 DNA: TGTGCCAGCAGTCCCCTTGGGGTAGCCAATGAGCAGTTCTTC; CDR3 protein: CASSPLGVANEQFF
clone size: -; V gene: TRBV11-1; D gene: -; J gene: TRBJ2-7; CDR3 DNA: TGTGCCAGCAGCTTCAGGGGTTTTGCGGACGAGCAGTACTTC; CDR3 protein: CASSFRGFADEQYF
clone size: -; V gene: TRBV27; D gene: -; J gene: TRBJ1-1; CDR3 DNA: TGTGCCAGCAGCCCGGCAGGGCGCGGCACTGAAGCTTTCTTT; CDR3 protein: CASSPAGRGTEAFF
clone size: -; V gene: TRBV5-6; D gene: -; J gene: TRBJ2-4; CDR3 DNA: TGTGCCAGCAGCTTCGGGGGCTTATCCAAAAACATTCAGTACTTC; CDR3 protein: CASSFGGLSKNIQYF
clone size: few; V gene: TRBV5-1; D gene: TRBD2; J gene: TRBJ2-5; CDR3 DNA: TGCGCCAGCAGCCGGCGACTAGCAGTAGAAGAGACCCAGTACTTC; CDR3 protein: CASSRRLAVEETQYF
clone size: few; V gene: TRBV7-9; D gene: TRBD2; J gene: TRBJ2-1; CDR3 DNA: TGTGCCAGCAGCTTGGCCCTAGCGGGGGTATCCTACAATGAGCAGTTCTTC; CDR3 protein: CASSLALAGVSYNEQFF
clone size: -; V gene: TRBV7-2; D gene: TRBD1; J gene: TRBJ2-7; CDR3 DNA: TGTGCCAGCAGCTCTTACAGGGGGCGTGAGACCCGGTACTTC; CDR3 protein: CASSSYRGRETRYF
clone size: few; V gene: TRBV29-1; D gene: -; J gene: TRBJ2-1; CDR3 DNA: TGCAGCGTTGAAGATCAATCCGGCTGGGCAATGACCTACAATGAGCAGTTCTTC; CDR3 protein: CSVEDQSGWAMTYNEQFF
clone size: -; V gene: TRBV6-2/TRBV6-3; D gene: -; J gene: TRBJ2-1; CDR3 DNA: TGTGCCAGCGGTTACTGGGTAGTGACCTACAATGAGCAGTTCTTC; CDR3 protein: CASGYWVVTYNEQFF
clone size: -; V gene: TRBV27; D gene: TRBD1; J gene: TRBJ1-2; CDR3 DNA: TGTGCCAGCACCAAGAGGACAGGGTATGGATCTGGCTACACCTTC; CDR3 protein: CASTKRTGYGSGYTF
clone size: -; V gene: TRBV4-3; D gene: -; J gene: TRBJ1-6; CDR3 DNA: TGCGCCAGCAGCCAAGAAAAGGGACGGGCAAATTCACCCCTCCACTTT; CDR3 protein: CASSQEKGRANSPLHF
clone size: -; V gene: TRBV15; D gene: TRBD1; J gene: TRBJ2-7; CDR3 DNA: TGTGCCACCAGCACCTCGGACAGGCTCCCCTACGAGCAGTACTTC; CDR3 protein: CATSTSDRLPYEQYF
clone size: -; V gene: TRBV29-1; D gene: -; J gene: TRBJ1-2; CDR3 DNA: TGCAGCGTTACCCTAGATCCAGGGTATGGTGGCTACACCTTC; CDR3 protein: CSVTLDPGYGGYTF
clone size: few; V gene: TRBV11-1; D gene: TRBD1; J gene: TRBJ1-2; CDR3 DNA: TGTGCCAGCAGCCCGGACAGGGACAACTATGGCTACACCTTC; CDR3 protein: CASSPDRDNYGYTF
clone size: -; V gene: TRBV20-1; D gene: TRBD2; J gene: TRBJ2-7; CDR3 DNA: TGCAGTGCTAGAGAGGTAGCGGGAAGAACCTACGAGCAGTACTTC; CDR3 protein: CSAREVAGRTYEQYF
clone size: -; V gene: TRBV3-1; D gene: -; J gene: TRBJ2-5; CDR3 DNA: TGTGCCAGCAGCCAAGGGGGGCAGTGGGAGACCCAGTACTTC; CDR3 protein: CASSQGGQWETQYF
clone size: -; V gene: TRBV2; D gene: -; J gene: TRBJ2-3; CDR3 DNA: TGTGCCAGGTACACAGATACGCAGTATTTT; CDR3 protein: CARYTDTQYF
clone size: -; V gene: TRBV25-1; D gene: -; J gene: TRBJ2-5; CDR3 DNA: TGTGCCAGCAGTGATAGTGCTAGCGCCCACCAAGAGACCCAGTACTTC; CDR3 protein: CASSDSASAHQETQYF